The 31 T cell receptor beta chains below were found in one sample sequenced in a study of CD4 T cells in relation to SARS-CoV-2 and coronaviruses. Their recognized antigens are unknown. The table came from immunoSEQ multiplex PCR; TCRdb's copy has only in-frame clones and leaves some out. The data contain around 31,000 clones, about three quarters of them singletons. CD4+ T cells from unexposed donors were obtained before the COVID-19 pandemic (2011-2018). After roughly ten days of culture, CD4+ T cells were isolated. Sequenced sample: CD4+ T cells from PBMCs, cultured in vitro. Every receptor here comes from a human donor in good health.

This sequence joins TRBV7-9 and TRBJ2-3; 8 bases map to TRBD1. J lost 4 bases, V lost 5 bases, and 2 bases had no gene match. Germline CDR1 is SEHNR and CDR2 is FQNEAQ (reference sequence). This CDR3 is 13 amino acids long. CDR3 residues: CASSLDRADTQYF. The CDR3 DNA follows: TGTGCCAGCAGCCTGGACAGGGCAGATACGCAGTATTTT.

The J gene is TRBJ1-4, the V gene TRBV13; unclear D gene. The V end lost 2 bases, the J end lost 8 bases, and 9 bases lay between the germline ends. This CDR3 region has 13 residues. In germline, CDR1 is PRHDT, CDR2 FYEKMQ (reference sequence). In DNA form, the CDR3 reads TGTGCCAGCAGCTTAATGGGAGAAGAAAAACTGTTTTTT. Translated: CASSLMGEEKLFF.

CDR3: CASSRGTEQETQYF. The CDR3, as DNA: TGTGCCAGCAGCCGAGGGACAGAACAAGAGACCCAGTACTTC. The rearrangement joins TRBV5-8 to TRBJ2-5; TRBD1 matches 7 bases. The CDR3 runs 14 residues. Germline lookup yields CDR1 SGHTS and CDR2 YDEGEE. The junction had 5 bases not matched to a gene; V was cut back by 4 bases and J by 2 bases. Combining the CDR3 with reference TRBV5-8 and TRBJ2-5 gives the whole variable domain EAGVTQSPTHLIKTRGQQATLRCSPISGHTSVYWYQQALGLGLQFLLWYDEGEERNRGNFPPRFSGRQFPNYSSELNVNALELEDSALYLCASSRGTEQETQYFGPGTRLLVL.

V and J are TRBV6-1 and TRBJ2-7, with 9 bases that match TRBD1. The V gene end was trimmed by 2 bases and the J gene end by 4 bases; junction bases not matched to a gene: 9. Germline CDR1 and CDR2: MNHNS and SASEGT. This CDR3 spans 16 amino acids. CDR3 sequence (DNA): TGTGCCAGCAGTGAATTAAGCGGGACAGGGCTATACGAGCAGTACTTC. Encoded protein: CASSELSGTGLYEQYF.

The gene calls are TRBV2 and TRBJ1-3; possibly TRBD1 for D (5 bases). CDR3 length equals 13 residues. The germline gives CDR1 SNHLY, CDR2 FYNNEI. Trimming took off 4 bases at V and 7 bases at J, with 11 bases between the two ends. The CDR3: CASSGGGWNTIYF. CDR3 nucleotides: TGTGCCAGCAGTGGCGGGGGTTGGAACACCATATATTTT.

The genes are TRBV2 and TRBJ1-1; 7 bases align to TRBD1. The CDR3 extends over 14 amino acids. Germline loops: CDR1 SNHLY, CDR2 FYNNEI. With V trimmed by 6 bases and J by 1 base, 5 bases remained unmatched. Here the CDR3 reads CASRLGQWNTEAFF. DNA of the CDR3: TGTGCCAGCAGGTTGGGACAGTGGAACACTGAAGCTTTCTTT.

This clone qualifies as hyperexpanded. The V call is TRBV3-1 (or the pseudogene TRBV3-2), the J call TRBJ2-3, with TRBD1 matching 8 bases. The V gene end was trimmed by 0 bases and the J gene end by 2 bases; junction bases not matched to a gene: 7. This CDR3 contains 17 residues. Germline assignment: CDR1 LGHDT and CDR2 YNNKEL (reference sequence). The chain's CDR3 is CASSQDGQGTFTDTQYF. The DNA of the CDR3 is TGTGCCAGCAGCCAAGATGGACAGGGAACCTTCACAGATACGCAGTATTTT.

The CDR3 loop reads CASSSGAGTGAHGYTF. CDR3 nucleotide sequence: TGTGCCAGCAGCTCAGGGGCTGGGACAGGGGCCCATGGCTACACCTTC. The chain recombines TRBV7-9 with TRBJ1-2, with 10 positions matching TRBD1. Per germline, CDR1 SEHNR and CDR2 FQNEAQ (reference sequence). This CDR3 has 16 amino acids. Unmatched junction bases numbered 11, after V lost 4 bases and J lost 6 bases.

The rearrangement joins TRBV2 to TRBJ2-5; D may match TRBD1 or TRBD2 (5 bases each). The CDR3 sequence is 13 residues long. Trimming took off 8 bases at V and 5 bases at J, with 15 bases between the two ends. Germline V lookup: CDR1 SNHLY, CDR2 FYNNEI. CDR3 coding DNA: TGTGCCAGCGGGGCCAGGGAGTTTGAGACCCAGTACTTC. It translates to CASGAREFETQYF. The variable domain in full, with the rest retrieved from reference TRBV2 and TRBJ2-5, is EPEVTQTPSHQVTQMGQEVILRCVPISNHLYFYWYRQILGQKVEFLVSFYNNEISEKSEIFDDQFSVERPDGSNFTLKIRSTKLEDSAMYFCASGAREFETQYFGPGTRLLVL.

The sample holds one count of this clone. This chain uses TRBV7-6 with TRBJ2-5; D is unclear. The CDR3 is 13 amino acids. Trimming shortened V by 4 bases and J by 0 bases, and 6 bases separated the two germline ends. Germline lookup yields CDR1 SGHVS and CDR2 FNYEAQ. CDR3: CASSWSYQETQYF. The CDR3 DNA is TGTGCCAGCAGCTGGTCCTACCAAGAGACCCAGTACTTC.

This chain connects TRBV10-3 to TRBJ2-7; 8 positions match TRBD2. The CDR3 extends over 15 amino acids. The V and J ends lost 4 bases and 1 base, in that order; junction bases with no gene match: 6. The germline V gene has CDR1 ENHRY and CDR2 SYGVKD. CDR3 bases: TGTGCCATCAGTGTTTCCGGGACTAGTTCCTACGAGCAGTACTTC. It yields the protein CAISVSGTSSYEQYF.

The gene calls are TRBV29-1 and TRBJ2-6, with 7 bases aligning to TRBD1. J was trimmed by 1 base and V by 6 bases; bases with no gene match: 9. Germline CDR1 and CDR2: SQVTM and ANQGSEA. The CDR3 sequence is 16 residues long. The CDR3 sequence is CSVRAGGGSGANVLTF. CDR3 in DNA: TGCAGCGTCCGGGCAGGGGGTGGATCTGGGGCCAACGTCCTGACTTTC. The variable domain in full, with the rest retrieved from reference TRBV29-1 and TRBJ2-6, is SAVISQKPSRDICQRGTSLTIQCQVDSQVTMMFWYRQQPGQSLTLIATANQGSEATYESGFVIDKFPISRPNLTFSTLTVSNMSPEDSSIYLCSVRAGGGSGANVLTFGAGSRLTVL.

The CDR3 spells CASSLDGTDYEQYF. For the CDR3, the DNA is TGTGCCAGCAGCTTAGATGGGACTGACTACGAGCAGTACTTC. The chain combines TRBV11-3 with TRBJ2-7, with a weak D call TRBD2 (6 bases). CDR3 size: 14 residues. Germline CDR1 and CDR2: SGHNT and YENEEA. The V and J ends lost 0 bases and 3 bases respectively, with 9 bases between them. Using reference TRBV11-3 and TRBJ2-7 for the parts outside the CDR3, the full variable domain is EAGVVQSPRYKIIEKKQPVAFWCNPISGHNTLYWYLQNLGQGPELLIRYENEEAVDDSQLPKDRFSAERLKGVDSTLKIQPAELGDSAVYLCASSLDGTDYEQYFGPGTRLTVT.

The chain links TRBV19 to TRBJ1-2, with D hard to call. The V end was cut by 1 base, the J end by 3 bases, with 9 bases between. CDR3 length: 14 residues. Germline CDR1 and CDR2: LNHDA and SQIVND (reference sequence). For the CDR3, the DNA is TGTGCCAGTAGTATAGTTGGGCCGGACTATGGCTACACCTTC. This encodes CASSIVGPDYGYTF.

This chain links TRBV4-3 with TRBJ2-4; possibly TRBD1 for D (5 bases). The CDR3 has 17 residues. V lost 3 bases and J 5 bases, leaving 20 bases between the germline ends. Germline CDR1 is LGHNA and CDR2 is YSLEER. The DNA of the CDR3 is TGCGCCAGCAGCCAGGACCTTCTGGCAGGGTGGGAAAACATTCAGTACTTC. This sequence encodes CASSQDLLAGWENIQYF.

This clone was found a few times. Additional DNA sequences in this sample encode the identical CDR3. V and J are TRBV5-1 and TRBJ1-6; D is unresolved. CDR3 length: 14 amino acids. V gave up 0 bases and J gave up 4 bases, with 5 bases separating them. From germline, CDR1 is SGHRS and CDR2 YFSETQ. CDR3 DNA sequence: TGCGCCAGCAGCTTGGGGAGTTATAATTCACCCCTCCACTTT. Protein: CASSLGSYNSPLHF.

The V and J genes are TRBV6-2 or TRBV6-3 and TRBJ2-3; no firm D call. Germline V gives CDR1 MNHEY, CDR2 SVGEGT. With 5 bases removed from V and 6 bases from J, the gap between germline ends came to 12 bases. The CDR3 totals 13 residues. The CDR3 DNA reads TGTGCCAGCAGTGACCCTCTAAGGGATACGCAGTATTTT. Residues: CASSDPLRDTQYF.

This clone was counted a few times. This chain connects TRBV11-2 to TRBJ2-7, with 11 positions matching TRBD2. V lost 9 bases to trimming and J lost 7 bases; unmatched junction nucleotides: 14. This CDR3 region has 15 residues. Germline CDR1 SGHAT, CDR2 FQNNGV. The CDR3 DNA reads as TGTGCCAGTTCTCTAGCGGGAGGCTTAAGGGGGGAGCAGTACTTC. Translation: CASSLAGGLRGEQYF.

In DNA, the CDR3 is TGCAGTGGACAGGGAGACTACGAGCAGTACTTC. Protein sequence: CSGQGDYEQYF. V gene TRBV20-1 combines with J gene TRBJ2-7; 7 positions agree with TRBD1. Per germline, CDR1 DFQATT and CDR2 SNEGSKA (reference sequence). This CDR3 has 11 amino acids. Trimming took 7 bases from V and 3 from J; bases not matched to a gene: 3.

The CDR3 sequence: CASSPGRPNYYGYTF. CDR3 coding DNA: TGTGCCAGCAGCCCGGGGAGGCCTAACTACTATGGCTACACCTTC. This rearrangement joins TRBV5-6 to TRBJ1-2; D remains ambiguous. This CDR3 region has 15 residues. The germline gives CDR1 SGHDT, CDR2 YYEEEE. Trimming took off 4 bases at V and 3 bases at J, with 16 bases between the two ends.

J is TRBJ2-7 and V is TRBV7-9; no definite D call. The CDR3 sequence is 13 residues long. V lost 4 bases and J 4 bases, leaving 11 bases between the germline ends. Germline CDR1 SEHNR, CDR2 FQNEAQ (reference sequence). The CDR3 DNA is TGTGCCAGCAGCTCGCCCGAGCCTTACGAGCAGTACTTC. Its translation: CASSSPEPYEQYF.

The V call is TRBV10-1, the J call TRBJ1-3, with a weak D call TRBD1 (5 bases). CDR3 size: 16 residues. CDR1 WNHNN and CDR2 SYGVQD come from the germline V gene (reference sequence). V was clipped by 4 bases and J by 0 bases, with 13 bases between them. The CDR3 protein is CASSVRREDSGNTIYF. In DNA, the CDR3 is TGCGCCAGCAGTGTCCGCAGGGAGGACTCTGGAAACACCATATATTTT.

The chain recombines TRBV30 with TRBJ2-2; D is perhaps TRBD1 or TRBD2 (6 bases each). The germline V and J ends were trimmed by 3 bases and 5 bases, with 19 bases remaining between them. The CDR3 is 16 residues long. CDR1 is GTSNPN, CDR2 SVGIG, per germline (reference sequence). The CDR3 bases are TGTGCCTGGAGCCACAGAGGGGGGAGAGAAACCGGGGAGCTGTTTTTT. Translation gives CAWSHRGGRETGELFF.

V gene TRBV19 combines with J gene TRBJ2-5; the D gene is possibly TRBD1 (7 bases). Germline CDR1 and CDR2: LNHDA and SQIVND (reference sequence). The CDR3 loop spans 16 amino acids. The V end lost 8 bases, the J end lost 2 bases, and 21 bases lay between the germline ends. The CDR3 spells CASQGGRGVGQETQYF. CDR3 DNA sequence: TGTGCCAGTCAGGGGGGCAGGGGAGTGGGGCAAGAGACCCAGTACTTC.

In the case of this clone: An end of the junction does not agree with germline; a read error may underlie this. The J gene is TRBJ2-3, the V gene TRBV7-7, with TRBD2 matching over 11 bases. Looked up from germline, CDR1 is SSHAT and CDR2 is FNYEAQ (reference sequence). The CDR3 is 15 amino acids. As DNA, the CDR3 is TGTGCTAGCAGCCCCGGACTAGCGGGTCCAGATACGCAGTATTTT. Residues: CASSPGLAGPDTQYF.

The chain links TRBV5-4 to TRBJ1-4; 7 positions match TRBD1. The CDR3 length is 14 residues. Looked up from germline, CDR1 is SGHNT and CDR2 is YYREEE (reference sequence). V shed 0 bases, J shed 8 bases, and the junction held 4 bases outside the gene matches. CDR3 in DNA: TGTGCCAGCAGCTTGGCCGGGACAGAGGAAAAACTGTTTTTT. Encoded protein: CASSLAGTEEKLFF.

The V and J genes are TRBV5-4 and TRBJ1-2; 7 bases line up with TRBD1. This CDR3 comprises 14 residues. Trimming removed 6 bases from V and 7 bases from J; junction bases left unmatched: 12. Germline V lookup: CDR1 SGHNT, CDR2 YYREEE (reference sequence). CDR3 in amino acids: CASTIDRVERGYTF. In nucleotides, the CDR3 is TGTGCCAGCACCATCGACAGGGTCGAGCGTGGCTACACCTTC.

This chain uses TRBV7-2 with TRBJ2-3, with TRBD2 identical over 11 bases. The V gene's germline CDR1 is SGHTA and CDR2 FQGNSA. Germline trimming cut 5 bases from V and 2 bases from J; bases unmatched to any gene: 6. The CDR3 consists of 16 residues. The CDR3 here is CASSGLAGLYTDTQYF. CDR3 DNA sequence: TGTGCCAGCAGCGGACTAGCGGGTCTCTACACAGATACGCAGTATTTT. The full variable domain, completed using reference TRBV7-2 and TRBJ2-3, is GAGVSQSPSNKVTEKGKDVELRCDPISGHTALYWYRQSLGQGLEFLIYFQGNSAPDKSGLPSDRFSAERTGGSVSTLTIQRTQQEDSAVYLCASSGLAGLYTDTQYFGPGTRLTVL.

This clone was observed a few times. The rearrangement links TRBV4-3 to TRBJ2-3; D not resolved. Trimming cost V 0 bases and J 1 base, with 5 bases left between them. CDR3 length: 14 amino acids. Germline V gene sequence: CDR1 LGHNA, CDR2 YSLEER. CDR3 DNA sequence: TGCGCCAGCAGCCAAGAATACCGCACAGATACGCAGTATTTT. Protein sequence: CASSQEYRTDTQYF.

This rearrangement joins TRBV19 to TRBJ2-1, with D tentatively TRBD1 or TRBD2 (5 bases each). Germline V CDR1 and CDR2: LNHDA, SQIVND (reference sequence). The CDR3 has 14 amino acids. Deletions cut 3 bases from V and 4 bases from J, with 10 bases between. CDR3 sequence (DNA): TGTGCCAGTAGTATTGGGACGGATTACAATGAGCAGTTCTTC. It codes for CASSIGTDYNEQFF.

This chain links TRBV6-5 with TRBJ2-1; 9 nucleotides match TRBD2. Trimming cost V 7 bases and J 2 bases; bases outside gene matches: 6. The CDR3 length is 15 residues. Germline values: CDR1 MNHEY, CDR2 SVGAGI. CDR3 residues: CASTTSGSAYNEQFF. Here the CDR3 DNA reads TGTGCCAGCACCACTAGCGGGTCCGCCTACAATGAGCAGTTCTTC.